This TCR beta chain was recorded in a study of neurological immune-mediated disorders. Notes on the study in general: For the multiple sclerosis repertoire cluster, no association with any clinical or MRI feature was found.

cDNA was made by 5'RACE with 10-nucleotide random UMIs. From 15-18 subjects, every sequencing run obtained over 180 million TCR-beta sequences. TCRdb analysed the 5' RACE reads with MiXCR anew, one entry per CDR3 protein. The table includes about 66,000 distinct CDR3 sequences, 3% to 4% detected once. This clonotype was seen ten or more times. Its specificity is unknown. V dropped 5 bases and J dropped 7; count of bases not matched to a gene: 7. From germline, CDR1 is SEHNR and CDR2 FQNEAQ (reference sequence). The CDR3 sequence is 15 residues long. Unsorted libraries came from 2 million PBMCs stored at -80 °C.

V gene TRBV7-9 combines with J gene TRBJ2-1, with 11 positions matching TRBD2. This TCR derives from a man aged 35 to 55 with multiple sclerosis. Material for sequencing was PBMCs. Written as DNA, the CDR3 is TGTGCCAGCAGCCCACTAGCGGGAGTGGGGAATGAGCAGTTCTTC. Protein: CASSPLAGVGNEQFF. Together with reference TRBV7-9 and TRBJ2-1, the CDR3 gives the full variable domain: DTGVSQNPRHKITKRGQNVTFRCDPISEHNRLYWYRQTLGQGPEFLTYFQNEAQLEKSRLLSDRFSAERPKGSFSTLEIQRTEQGDSAMYLCASSPLAGVGNEQFFGPGTRLTVL.